This TCR beta chain was captured by sequencing in a study of blood T cells in healthy people across ages. Regarding the study as a whole: When set beside aged donors, long-lived donors presented more naive CD4+ cells and higher diversity. It was held that diversity estimates obtained from one million T cells represented underestimates.

CDR1 SQVTM and CDR2 ANQGSEA come from the germline V gene. This CDR3 comprises 13 residues. Trimming cost V 6 bases and J 9 bases; bases outside gene matches: 11. The second PCR ran about 6 to 11 cycles with a sample-barcoded 5' primer and J-beta primers. In TCRdb, the 5' RACE reads were re-called with MiXCR into one record per CDR3 protein. The table records about 640,000 distinct CDR3 sequences, approximately 59% of them present only once. As to this clonotype: Its antigen is undetermined.

Russia was home to the donors, healthy Caucasian individuals aged about 6 to 90. Total RNA, at least 5 micrograms per sample, was extracted from PBMCs. This sequence joins TRBV29-1 and TRBJ2-1; 7 nucleotides agree with TRBD2. The source is a man aged 60-69 years in good health. Specimen: blood. This CDR3 reads CSVRRGMSGEQFF. As DNA, the CDR3 is TGCAGCGTACGGCGGGGGATGAGTGGTGAGCAGTTCTTC.